This T cell receptor (beta chain) was captured in a study of cytomegalovirus exposure and HLA in healthy donors. Germline assignment: CDR1 MNHNS and CDR2 SASEGT. V was clipped by 7 bases and J by 6 bases, with 16 bases between them. The CDR3 length is 14 residues. This clone has only one observation. Vbeta (60) and Jbeta (13) primers were used in the PCR. Assay: immunoSEQ multiplex PCR; the TCRdb copy retains only in-frame clones and omits some. The sample lists under 300,000 clones; around 81% were seen once. J is TRBJ1-5 and V is TRBV6-1, with D possibly being TRBD1 (5 bases). What was sequenced was PBMCs. The TCR was taken from a woman aged 60-75 years in good health and CMV-seropositive. The CDR3 spells CASKQGSGVQPQHF. In nucleotides, the CDR3 is TGTGCCAGCAAGCAGGGTTCGGGCGTTCAGCCCCAGCATTTT.